Listed below are T cell receptor beta chains from one sample, sequenced in a study of response to subunit inactivated influenza vaccine. TCRdb reprocessed the RT-PCR reads with MiXCR, giving one entry per CDR3 protein. The sample lists approximately 300,000 distinct CDR3 sequences; about 20% were seen once. Source: PBMCs from blood, taken 21 months after vaccination. The receptors here all came from a man aged 45 to 75 who received an inactivated influenza vaccine. The CDR3 runs from the conserved cysteine through the conserved F or W.

TRBV5-8,TRBJ1-3,15,CASSSSGTLLGTIYF
TRBV18,TRBJ1-1,12,CASSPDGAEAFF
TRBV14,TRBJ1-5,14,CASPLQYSNQPQHF
TRBV30,TRBJ1-2,12,CAGPGTALGYTF
TRBV7-3,TRBJ2-1,14,CASSSGLSNNEQFF
TRBV7-8,TRBJ1-6,14,CASSLQGNNSPLHF
TRBV12-3/TRBV12-4,TRBJ1-5,14,CASSFRTGYQPQHF
TRBV12-3/TRBV12-4,TRBJ2-2,13,CASSSGSPGELFF
TRBV12-3/TRBV12-4,TRBJ2-7,15,CASSPTGSNSYEQYF
TRBV7-9,TRBJ1-5,16,CASSLGAGTSNQPQHF
TRBV5-5,TRBJ2-1,15,CASSSAKLDNLAVVF
TRBV28,TRBJ1-5,13,CASSGPGGRPQHF
TRBV12-3/TRBV12-4,TRBJ1-1,16,CASRVSPRMMNTEAFF
TRBV5-1,TRBJ2-7,14,CASSVGHSEGEQYF
TRBV7-9,TRBJ1-1,15,CASSSGRWGYTEAFF
TRBV5-1,TRBJ1-4,17,CASSRDRGYKTDEKLFF
TRBV28,TRBJ2-1,20,CASRGLAGSGFPTNHNEQFF
TRBV5-1,TRBJ1-1,12,CASSYGDTEAFF
TRBV6-5,TRBJ1-4,14,CASSYSPRAEKLFF
TRBV20-1,TRBJ1-5,15,CSARDARNSNQPQHF
TRBV18,TRBJ1-2,13,CASSPGENYGYTF
TRBV4-2,TRBJ2-2,18,CASSQAYRVTKNTGELFF
TRBV5-1,TRBJ2-7,16,CASSLANAGMRYEQYF
TRBV5-1,TRBJ1-2,13,CASSFDRGRGYTF
TRBV12-3/TRBV12-4,TRBJ2-2,16,CASSPARGENTGELFF
TRBV5-4,TRBJ1-5,14,CASSKQGSDQPQHF
TRBV7-2,TRBJ2-1,13,CASSFGTPNEQFF
TRBV7-2,TRBJ2-3,14,CASSYGLSTDTQYF
TRBV15,TRBJ2-5,14,CATRNTRVEKTQYF
TRBV10-3,TRBJ2-2,12,CAISGDLGELFF